This T cell receptor beta chain was captured by sequencing in a study of T cell responses to AZD1222 COVID-19 vaccine. Worth noting for this clone: Its specificity is not known.

Using immunoSEQ multiplex PCR, the repertoire was profiled, and TCRdb retains in-frame clones only, with some absent. The sample has about 85,000 clones, roughly 88% seen once. Findings of the study overall: Vaccine-associated CD4 TCRs ranged over spike, dominating at 160-218 and 743-854.

The CDR3 length is 13 residues. V gave up 7 bases and J gave up 8 bases, with 17 bases separating them. This chain uses TRBV12-3 or TRBV12-4 with TRBJ1-2; no reliable D call. The specimen was peripheral blood, collected on day 0 of AZD1222 vaccination. The clonotype comes from an adult in good health. The CDR3 DNA sequence: TGTGCCAGCACCTCAAACCAGGTTTCGGGCTACACCTTC. Amino acids: CASTSNQVSGYTF.